This TCR beta chain was identified in a study of neoadjuvant anti-PD-1 for oral cavity cancer. Study information: Around day 43, patients without progression received a fourth nivolumab dose before surgery.

Whole-study results and caveats: Post-treatment tumors with larger preexisting clones showed more shrinkage.

Assay: immunoSEQ multiplex PCR; the TCRdb copy retains only in-frame clones and omits some. The data show 35,000 to 40,000 clones, with more than 35% seen just once and approximately 16% held by the top ten. Turning to this clone: Antigen: not known.

This sample's time point: after neoadjuvant nivolumab, at surgical resection. Patients had newly diagnosed, untreated stage II-IVA oral cavity squamous cell carcinoma. Germline V gene sequence: CDR1 SGHRS, CDR2 YFSETQ. The CDR3 length is 16 residues. Germline trimming cut 5 bases from V and 0 bases from J; bases unmatched to any gene: 10. The material sequenced was tumor tissue, taken after nivolumab (anti-PD-1) treatment. This chain uses TRBV5-1 with TRBJ1-1, with 7 bases identical to TRBD1. The TCR originated in a person between 40 and 79 years old with oral cavity squamous cell carcinoma. This CDR3 is CASSPRQGLMNTEAFF. Here the CDR3 DNA reads TGCGCCAGCAGTCCAAGACAGGGCCTCATGAACACTGAAGCTTTCTTT.